This paragraph covers one TCR beta chain sequence. CD8+ and CD4+ blood T cells underwent TCR beta sequencing. It was treatment-naive patients with stable or active relapsing-remitting disease who made up the multiple sclerosis controls. The RNA, about 0.45 to 1 ug, was put through reverse transcription using random hexamers. Amplification of TCR beta CDR3 spanned 54 Vbeta and 13 Jbeta via immunoSEQ multiplex PCR. TCRdb re-called the immunoSEQ multiplex PCR reads with MiXCR, one entry per CDR3 protein. The table has 250,000 to 300,000 distinct CDR3 sequences, approximately 85% seen once. This sample was taken from a study of CD8 T cells in Susac syndrome. In germline, CDR1 is SGHRS, CDR2 YFSETQ. The trim removed 4 bases at V and 2 bases at J, leaving 16 bases unmatched. The length of the CDR3 is 19 residues.

The sequenced sample consisted of CD8+ T cells from PBMCs. This chain uses TRBV5-1 with TRBJ2-1; 9 positions agree with TRBD2. The receptor's source is a human donor with multiple sclerosis. CDR3 DNA: TGCGCCAGCAGCCCGGCGAGGGTATTAGCGGGAGTAGCCTACAATGAGCAGTTCTTC. Its protein is CASSPARVLAGVAYNEQFF.